This entry lists 8 T cell receptor beta chains sequenced from one sample in a study of blood T cell repertoires in COVID-19. Here immunoSEQ multiplex PCR was the method, and the copy in TCRdb shows in-frame clones only, minus some. The sample carries around 140,000 clones, roughly 90% recorded once. Specimen: peripheral blood. The receptor source for this set is a man aged 70 or older with active COVID-19.

V is TRBV5-1 and J is TRBJ2-1; TRBD1 matches at 11 bases. CDR1 is SGHRS, CDR2 YFSETQ, per germline. This CDR3 is built from 13 residues. Trimming removed 4 bases from V and 10 bases from J; junction bases left unmatched: 4. DNA of the CDR3: TGCGCCAGCAGCACGGACAGGGGGCGAGAGCAGTTCTTC. Amino acid sequence: CASSTDRGREQFF.

This clone occurred once. The chain employs TRBV7-2 and TRBJ2-1; 7 bases align to TRBD2. CDR1 is SGHTA and CDR2 is FQGNSA in the germline V gene. CDR3 length: 14 residues. J lost 6 bases, V lost 1 base, and 3 bases had no gene match. The CDR3, as DNA: TGTGCCAGCAGCTTAGTAGGCGGGGGCAATGAGCAGTTCTTC. Translating gives CASSLVGGGNEQFF.

This clone was seen only a few times. The chain has TRBV4-2 and TRBJ1-5, with 7 bases lining up with TRBD1. The CDR3 covers 14 residues. With 4 bases clipped from V and 5 bases from J, the junction kept 5 bases outside the gene matches. Germline assignment: CDR1 LGHNA and CDR2 YNFKEQ. The CDR3 loop is CASSPGTADQPQHF. The CDR3 DNA sequence: TGTGCCAGCAGCCCTGGGACAGCCGATCAGCCCCAGCATTTT.

The chain carries TRBV5-8 and TRBJ2-1; weak D call: TRBD1 (7 bases). Germline CDR1 is SGHTS and CDR2 is YDEGEE. This CDR3 is built from 15 residues. Trimming pared 3 bases from V and 9 bases from J, leaving 19 bases between. CDR3 sequence reads: CASSYLQGTEGEQFF. The DNA of the CDR3 is TGTGCCAGCAGCTATCTACAGGGGACGGAGGGTGAGCAGTTCTTC.

V usage is TRBV7-2 and J usage is TRBJ2-5, with 8 positions matching TRBD1. Unmatched junction bases numbered 6, after V lost 4 bases and J lost 5 bases. From germline, CDR1 is SGHTA and CDR2 FQGNSA. The CDR3 consists of 14 residues. In nucleotides, the CDR3 is TGTGCCAGCAGCTCCCTGGACAGGGAGGAGACCCAGTACTTC. This gives the protein CASSSLDREETQYF.

This sequence joins TRBV7-3 and TRBJ2-1, with TRBD2 matching 11 bases. V dropped 6 bases and J dropped 14; count of bases not matched to a gene: 12. Per germline, CDR1 SGHTA and CDR2 FQGTGA. CDR3 length: 14 residues. In DNA, the CDR3 is TGTGCCAGCAGGCGGGACAGGGTGACTAGCGGGAAGTTCTTC. It is translated as CASRRDRVTSGKFF. The complete variable domain, with remaining parts taken from reference TRBV7-3 and TRBJ2-1, reads GAGVSQTPSNKVTEKGKYVELRCDPISGHTALYWYRQSLGQGPEFLIYFQGTGAADDSGLPNDRFFAVRPEGSVSTLKIQRTERGDSAVYLCASRRDRVTSGKFFGPGTRLTVL.

This rearrangement joins TRBV19 to TRBJ1-5; D is unclear. Germline values: CDR1 LNHDA, CDR2 SQIVND (reference sequence). The ends were cut back, 3 bases at V and 0 bases at J, with 6 bases in the middle. The CDR3 has 14 amino acids. CDR3 residues: CASSISLSNQPQHF. CDR3 bases: TGTGCCAGTAGTATTTCCCTTAGCAATCAGCCCCAGCATTTT.

The rearrangement joins TRBV28 to TRBJ1-3, with D unresolved. The germline CDR1 and CDR2 sequences are MDHEN and SYDVKM. The CDR3 length is 15 residues. V shed 3 bases and J shed 0 bases, with 9 bases lying between them. The CDR3: CASSFRHNSGNTIYF. In nucleotides, the CDR3 is TGTGCCAGCAGTTTTCGACACAACTCTGGAAACACCATATATTTT.